This is a list of T cell receptor beta chains from one sample in a study of cytomegalovirus exposure and HLA in healthy donors. Profiled with immunoSEQ multiplex PCR; TCRdb holds only in-frame clones, not every one. The table lists approximately 120,000 clones, about 80% of them singletons. Sequencing used PBMCs. Receptor source: a man aged 25 to 40 in good health and CMV-seropositive. Each CDR3 is given with its conserved first and last residue. The order of the fields is clone size, V gene, D gene, J gene, CDR3 protein, CDR3 DNA. The D gene is left open where the match is weak. The size entry is marked missing in some rows and otherwise reads once, few, many or a size class.

abundance: NA; v_gene: TRBV6-6; d_gene: TRBD2; j_gene: TRBJ2-2; CDR3aa: CASSLSGARELFF; CDR3nt: TGTGCCAGCAGCCTTAGCGGGGCCCGGGAGCTGTTTTTT
abundance: few; v_gene: TRBV6-1; d_gene: TRBD1; j_gene: TRBJ2-1; CDR3aa: CASSRQGAGEQFF; CDR3nt: TGTGCCAGCAGCAGACAGGGGGCCGGTGAGCAGTTCTTC
abundance: NA; v_gene: TRBV4-1; d_gene: NA; j_gene: TRBJ1-1; CDR3aa: CASSQDGSGRTEAFF; CDR3nt: TGCGCCAGCAGCCAAGACGGCTCGGGAAGGACTGAAGCTTTCTTT
abundance: NA; v_gene: TRBV9; d_gene: NA; j_gene: TRBJ1-6; CDR3aa: CASSVGAGIRRGLTGVNSPLHF; CDR3nt: TGTGCCAGCAGCGTAGGAGCCGGGATTCGGAGAGGACTCACTGGGGTCAATTCACCCCTCCACTTT
abundance: NA; v_gene: TRBV5-6; d_gene: TRBD2; j_gene: TRBJ2-3; CDR3aa: CASSWELAGGPNTQYF; CDR3nt: TGTGCCAGCAGCTGGGAACTAGCGGGGGGGCCGAATACGCAGTATTTT
abundance: NA; v_gene: TRBV10-3; d_gene: NA; j_gene: TRBJ1-2; CDR3aa: CASANPKNTANYGYTF; CDR3nt: TGTGCCTCAGCAAACCCCAAAAATACAGCTAACTATGGCTACACCTTC
abundance: NA; v_gene: TRBV13; d_gene: NA; j_gene: TRBJ1-2; CDR3aa: CASSTGQNYGYTF; CDR3nt: TGTGCCAGCAGCACTGGACAGAACTATGGCTACACCTTC
abundance: few; v_gene: TRBV19; d_gene: TRBD1; j_gene: TRBJ1-2; CDR3aa: CASSTTGAGGYGYTF; CDR3nt: TGTGCCAGTAGTACAACAGGGGCGGGCGGCTATGGCTACACCTTC
abundance: NA; v_gene: TRBV7-8; d_gene: NA; j_gene: TRBJ1-4; CDR3aa: CATHLGEVGEKLFF; CDR3nt: TGTGCCACCCACCTGGGGGAGGTTGGGGAAAAACTGTTTTTT
abundance: NA; v_gene: TRBV18; d_gene: TRBD1; j_gene: TRBJ1-3; CDR3aa: CASSSGGNSGNTIYF; CDR3nt: TGTGCCAGCTCCTCAGGGGGCAACTCTGGAAACACCATATATTTT
abundance: NA; v_gene: TRBV5-1; d_gene: TRBD1; j_gene: TRBJ1-3; CDR3aa: CASSLGTGHFSGNTIYF; CDR3nt: TGCGCCAGCAGCCTAGGGACAGGTCACTTCTCTGGAAACACCATATATTTT
abundance: NA; v_gene: TRBV28; d_gene: NA; j_gene: TRBJ1-5; CDR3aa: CASIPHGASDQPQHF; CDR3nt: TGTGCCAGCATCCCCCATGGGGCCTCAGATCAGCCCCAGCATTTT
abundance: NA; v_gene: TRBV6-5; d_gene: NA; j_gene: TRBJ1-3; CDR3aa: CASSYSPVSGNTIYF; CDR3nt: TGTGCCAGCAGTTACTCTCCAGTTTCTGGAAACACCATATATTTT
abundance: NA; v_gene: TRBV19; d_gene: NA; j_gene: TRBJ1-1; CDR3aa: CASKEGGYEAFF; CDR3nt: TGTGCCAGTAAGGAGGGCGGCTATGAAGCTTTCTTT
abundance: NA; v_gene: TRBV18; d_gene: NA; j_gene: TRBJ1-3; CDR3aa: CASSPSPGVSGNTIYF; CDR3nt: TGTGCCAGCTCACCGTCGCCAGGGGTCTCTGGAAACACCATATATTTT
abundance: NA; v_gene: TRBV5-1; d_gene: TRBD1; j_gene: TRBJ1-6; CDR3aa: CASSLPGQNSPLHF; CDR3nt: TGCGCCAGCAGCTTACCGGGACAGAATTCACCCCTCCACTTT
abundance: NA; v_gene: TRBV5-1; d_gene: NA; j_gene: TRBJ2-3; CDR3aa: CASSLEGRTQYF; CDR3nt: TGCGCCAGCAGCTTGGAGGGGCGCACGCAGTATTTT
abundance: NA; v_gene: TRBV4-1; d_gene: NA; j_gene: TRBJ1-5; CDR3aa: CASSQRGEGNQPQHF; CDR3nt: TGCGCCAGCAGCCAACGAGGAGAGGGCAATCAGCCCCAGCATTTT
abundance: NA; v_gene: TRBV7-2; d_gene: NA; j_gene: TRBJ1-2; CDR3aa: CASGTGGVNGYTF; CDR3nt: TGTGCCAGCGGTACCGGGGGGGTGAATGGCTACACCTTC
abundance: NA; v_gene: TRBV29-1; d_gene: NA; j_gene: TRBJ1-1; CDR3aa: CSVVYGGNTEAFF; CDR3nt: TGCAGCGTTGTTTACGGGGGGAACACTGAAGCTTTCTTT
abundance: NA; v_gene: TRBV6-1; d_gene: TRBD1; j_gene: TRBJ2-3; CDR3aa: CATRTGKVTDTQYF; CDR3nt: TGTGCCACCCGGACAGGGAAGGTCACAGATACGCAGTATTTT
abundance: once; v_gene: TRBV13; d_gene: TRBD2; j_gene: TRBJ2-3; CDR3aa: CASSLARGGRVADTQYF; CDR3nt: TGTGCCAGCAGCTTAGCCCGGGGGGGCCGAGTTGCAGATACGCAGTATTTT
abundance: NA; v_gene: TRBV2; d_gene: NA; j_gene: TRBJ2-2; CDR3aa: CNSRKDTRDTGELFF; CDR3nt: TGTAACAGTAGAAAGGACACCCGAGACACCGGGGAGCTGTTTTTT
abundance: NA; v_gene: TRBV6-5; d_gene: NA; j_gene: TRBJ2-5; CDR3aa: CASSYEKTQYF; CDR3nt: TGTGCCAGCAGCTATGAGAAGACCCAGTACTTC
abundance: few; v_gene: TRBV7-9; d_gene: TRBD1; j_gene: TRBJ1-1; CDR3aa: CSSSPRNRGAATEAFF; CDR3nt: TGTTCCAGCAGCCCCCGGAACAGGGGGGCTGCCACTGAAGCTTTCTTT
abundance: NA; v_gene: TRBV19; d_gene: NA; j_gene: TRBJ1-3; CDR3aa: CASSRGTRGNTIYF; CDR3nt: TGTGCCAGTAGTCGGGGGACTCGCGGAAACACCATATATTTT